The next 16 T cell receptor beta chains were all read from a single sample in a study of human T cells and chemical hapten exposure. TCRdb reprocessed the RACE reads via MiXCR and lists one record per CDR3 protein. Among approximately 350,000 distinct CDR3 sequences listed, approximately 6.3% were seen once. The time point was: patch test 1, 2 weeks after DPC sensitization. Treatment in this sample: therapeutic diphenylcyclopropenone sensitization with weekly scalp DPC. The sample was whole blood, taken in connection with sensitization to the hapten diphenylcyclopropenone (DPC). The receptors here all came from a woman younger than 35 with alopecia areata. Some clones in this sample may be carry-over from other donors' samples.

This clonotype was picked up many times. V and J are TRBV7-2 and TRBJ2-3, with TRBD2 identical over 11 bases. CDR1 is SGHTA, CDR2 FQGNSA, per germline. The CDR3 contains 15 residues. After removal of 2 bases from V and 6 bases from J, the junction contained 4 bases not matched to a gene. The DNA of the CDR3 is TGTGCCAGCAGCTTACAGGCTAGCGGGGGGGATACGCAGTATTTT. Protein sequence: CASSLQASGGDTQYF. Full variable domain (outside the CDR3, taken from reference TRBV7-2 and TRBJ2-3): GAGVSQSPSNKVTEKGKDVELRCDPISGHTALYWYRQSLGQGLEFLIYFQGNSAPDKSGLPSDRFSAERTGGSVSTLTIQRTQQEDSAVYLCASSLQASGGDTQYFGPGTRLTVL.

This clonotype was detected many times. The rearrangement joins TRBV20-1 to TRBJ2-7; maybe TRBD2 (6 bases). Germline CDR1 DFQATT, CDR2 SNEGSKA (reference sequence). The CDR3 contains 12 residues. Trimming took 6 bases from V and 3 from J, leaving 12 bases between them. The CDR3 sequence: CSAPSVGYEQYF. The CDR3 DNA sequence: TGCAGTGCCCCTAGCGTGGGCTACGAGCAGTACTTC.

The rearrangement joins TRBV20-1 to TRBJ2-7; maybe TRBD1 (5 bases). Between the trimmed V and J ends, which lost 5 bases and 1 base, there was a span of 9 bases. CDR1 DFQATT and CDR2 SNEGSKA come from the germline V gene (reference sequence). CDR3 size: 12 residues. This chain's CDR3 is CSAYRQSYEQYF. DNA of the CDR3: TGCAGTGCTTACCGACAGTCCTACGAGCAGTACTTC.

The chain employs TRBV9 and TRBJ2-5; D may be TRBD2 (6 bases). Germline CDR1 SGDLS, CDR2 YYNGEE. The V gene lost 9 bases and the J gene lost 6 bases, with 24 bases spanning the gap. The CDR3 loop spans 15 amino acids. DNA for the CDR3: TGTGCCATCCACCAGGCTAGCGCGCTTAGAAAGACCCAGTACTTC. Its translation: CAIHQASALRKTQYF.

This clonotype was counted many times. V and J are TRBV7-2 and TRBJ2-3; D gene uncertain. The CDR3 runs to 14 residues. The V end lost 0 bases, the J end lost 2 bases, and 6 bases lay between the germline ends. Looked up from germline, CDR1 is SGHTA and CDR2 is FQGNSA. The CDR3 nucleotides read TGTGCCAGCAGCTTAGCCCTTACCACAGATACGCAGTATTTT. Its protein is CASSLALTTDTQYF.

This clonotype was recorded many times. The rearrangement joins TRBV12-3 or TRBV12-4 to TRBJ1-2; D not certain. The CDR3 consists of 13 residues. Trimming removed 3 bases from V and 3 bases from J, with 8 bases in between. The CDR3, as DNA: TGTGCCAGCAGTTTGTCTTTGGACTATGGCTACACCTTC. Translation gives CASSLSLDYGYTF.

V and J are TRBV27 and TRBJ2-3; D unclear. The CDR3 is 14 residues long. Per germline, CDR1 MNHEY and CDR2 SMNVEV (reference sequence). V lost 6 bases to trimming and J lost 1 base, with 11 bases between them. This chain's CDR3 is CASRIPGRTDTQYF. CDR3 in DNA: TGTGCCAGCAGGATTCCGGGCCGCACAGATACGCAGTATTTT.

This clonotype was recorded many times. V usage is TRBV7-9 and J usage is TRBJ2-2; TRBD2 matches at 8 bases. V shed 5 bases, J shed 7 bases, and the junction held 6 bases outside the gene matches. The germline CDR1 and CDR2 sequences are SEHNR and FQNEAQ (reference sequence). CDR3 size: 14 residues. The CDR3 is CASSLTSANGELFF. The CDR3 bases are TGTGCCAGCAGCCTGACTAGCGCGAACGGGGAGCTGTTTTTT.

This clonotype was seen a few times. In DNA, the CDR3 is TGCAGTGCGCGGGACGGAGGCTCCTATAATTCACCCCTCCACTTT. Its translation is CSARDGGSYNSPLHF. The rearrangement joins TRBV20-1 to TRBJ1-6, with D possibly matching TRBD1 (5 bases). Deletions cut 6 bases from V and 0 bases from J, with 12 bases between. CDR3 length equals 15 residues. CDR1 DFQATT and CDR2 SNEGSKA come from the germline V gene (reference sequence).

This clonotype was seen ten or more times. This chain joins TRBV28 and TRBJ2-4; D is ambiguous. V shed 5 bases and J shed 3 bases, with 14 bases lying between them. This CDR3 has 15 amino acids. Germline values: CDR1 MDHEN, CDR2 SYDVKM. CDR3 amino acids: CASSNVPRDKNIQYF. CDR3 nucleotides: TGTGCCAGCAGTAACGTACCCCGCGACAAAAACATTCAGTACTTC.

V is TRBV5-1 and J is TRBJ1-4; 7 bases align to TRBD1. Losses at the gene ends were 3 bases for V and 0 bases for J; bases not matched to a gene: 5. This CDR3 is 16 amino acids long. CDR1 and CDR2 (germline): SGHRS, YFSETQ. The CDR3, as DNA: TGCGCCAGCAGCTCGGGACAGACTACAACTAATGAAAAACTGTTTTTT. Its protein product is CASSSGQTTTNEKLFF.

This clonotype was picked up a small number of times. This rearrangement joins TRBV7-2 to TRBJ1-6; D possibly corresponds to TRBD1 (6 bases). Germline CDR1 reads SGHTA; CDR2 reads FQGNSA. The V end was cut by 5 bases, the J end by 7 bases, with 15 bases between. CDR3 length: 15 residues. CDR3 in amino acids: CASSGNRVQNSPLHF. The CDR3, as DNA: TGTGCCAGCAGCGGCAACAGGGTTCAGAATTCACCCCTCCACTTT. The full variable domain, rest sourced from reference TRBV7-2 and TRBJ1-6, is GAGVSQSPSNKVTEKGKDVELRCDPISGHTALYWYRQSLGQGLEFLIYFQGNSAPDKSGLPSDRFSAERTGGSVSTLTIQRTQQEDSAVYLCASSGNRVQNSPLHFGNGTRLTVT.

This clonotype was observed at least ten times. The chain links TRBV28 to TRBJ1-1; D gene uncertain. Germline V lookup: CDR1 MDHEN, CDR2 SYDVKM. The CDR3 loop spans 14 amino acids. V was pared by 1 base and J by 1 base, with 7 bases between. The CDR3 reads CASSLLSGNTEAFF. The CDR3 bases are TGTGCCAGCAGTTTATTAAGCGGGAACACTGAAGCTTTCTTT.

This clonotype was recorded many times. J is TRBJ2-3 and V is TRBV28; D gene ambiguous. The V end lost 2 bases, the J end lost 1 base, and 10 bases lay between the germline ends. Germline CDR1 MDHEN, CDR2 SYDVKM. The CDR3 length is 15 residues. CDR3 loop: CASSLGVLGTDTQYF. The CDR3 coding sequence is TGTGCCAGCAGTTTAGGGGTTTTGGGCACAGATACGCAGTATTTT.

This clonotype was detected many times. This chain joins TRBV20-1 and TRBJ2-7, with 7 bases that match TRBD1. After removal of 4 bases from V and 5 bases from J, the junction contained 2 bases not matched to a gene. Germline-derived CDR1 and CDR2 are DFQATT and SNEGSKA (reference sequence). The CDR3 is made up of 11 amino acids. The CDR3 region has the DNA TGCAGTGCTACACAGGGGAACGAGCAGTACTTC. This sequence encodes CSATQGNEQYF.

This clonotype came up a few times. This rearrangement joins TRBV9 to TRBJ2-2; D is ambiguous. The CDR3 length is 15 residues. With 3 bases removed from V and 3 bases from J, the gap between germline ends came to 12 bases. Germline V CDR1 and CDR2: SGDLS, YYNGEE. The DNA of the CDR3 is TGTGCCAGCAGCGGGGCCCCCGGGCACACCGGGGAGCTGTTTTTT. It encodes CASSGAPGHTGELFF. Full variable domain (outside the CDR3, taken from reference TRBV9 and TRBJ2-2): DSGVTQTPKHLITATGQRVTLRCSPRSGDLSVYWYQQSLDQGLQFLIQYYNGEERAKGNILERFSAQQFPDLHSELNLSSLELGDSALYFCASSGAPGHTGELFFGEGSRLTVL.